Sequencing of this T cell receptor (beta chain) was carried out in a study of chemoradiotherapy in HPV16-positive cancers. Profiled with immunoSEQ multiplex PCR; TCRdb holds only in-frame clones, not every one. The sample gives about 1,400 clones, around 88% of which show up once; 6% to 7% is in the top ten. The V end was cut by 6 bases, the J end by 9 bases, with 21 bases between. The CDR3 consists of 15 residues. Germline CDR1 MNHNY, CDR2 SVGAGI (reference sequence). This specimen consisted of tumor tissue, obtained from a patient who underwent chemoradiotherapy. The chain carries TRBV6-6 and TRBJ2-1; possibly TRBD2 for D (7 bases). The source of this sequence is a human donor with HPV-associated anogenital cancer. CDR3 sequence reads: CASRPRGGEVGEQFF. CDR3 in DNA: TGTGCCAGCAGGCCGAGGGGGGGCGAGGTGGGTGAGCAGTTCTTC.